This T cell receptor beta chain was profiled in a study of vaccination effects on CD4 cells after COVID-19. TCRdb's table, derived via immunoSEQ multiplex PCR, lists solely in-frame clones and lacks some. Of about 69,000 clones listed, around 70% are singletons. Antigen-specific CD4+ T cells expanded by the ViraFEST assay with viral peptide pools were then sequenced. With around ten days of culture completed, CD4+ T cells were isolated. As their vaccination, participants received two doses of either BNT162b2 or mRNA-1273. Peptides at about 10 ug/ml and IL-2 at around 9.3 IU/ml were added to two million PBMC per well. Germline V CDR1 and CDR2: SGHNT, YENEEA. V was pared by 5 bases and J by 3 bases, with 10 bases between. The CDR3 consists of 14 residues. As concerns this clone: Its specificity is unknown.

The sequence was collected from a human donor who received a COVID-19 vaccine. The chain carries TRBV11-3 and TRBJ2-2, with a tentative D call TRBD1 (6 bases). The source material was CD4+ T cells from PBMCs cultured with HCoV-229E spike peptides, sampled after COVID-19 vaccination. The CDR3 DNA is TGTGCCAGCAGCCCACAGGGTTACACCGGGGAGCTGTTTTTT. It is translated as CASSPQGYTGELFF.